What follows are 19 T cell receptor beta chains derived from one specimen sequenced in a study of CD8 T cells in cerebrospinal fluid in Alzheimer's disease. From the 10x single-cell sequencing reads, TCRdb lists one entry per CDR3 protein and no DNA. In all, the sample yields about 1,200 distinct CDR3 sequences. Sequencing used cerebrospinal fluid. All receptors derive from a human donor in good health.

This clonotype is medium-sized (0.01 to 0.1%) by frequency. This rearrangement joins TRBV30 to TRBJ2-7; the D gene TCRdb calls, TRBD1, cannot be checked with no DNA. The CDR3 extends over 12 amino acids. Germline V CDR1 and CDR2: GTSNPN, SVGIG (reference sequence). The CDR3 region is CAWRGDRDEQYF.

Measured by frequency, this clonotype is medium-sized (0.01 to 0.1%). CDR3: CSARRTSDFYEQYF. The chain uses TRBV20-1 and TRBJ2-7. The CDR3 extends over 14 amino acids. Germline V lookup: CDR1 DFQATT, CDR2 SNEGSKA (reference sequence).

According to its frequency, this clonotype is medium-sized. The rearrangement links TRBV2 to TRBJ1-2; no DNA is available, so the TRBD1 call from TCRdb remains unchecked. Germline V lookup: CDR1 SNHLY, CDR2 FYNNEI. There are 14 residues in the CDR3. The CDR3 is CASSEGQGAEGYTF.

This clonotype is called medium-sized based on its frequency. J is TRBJ1-4 and V is TRBV7-3; the TCRdb call, TRBD1, lacks DNA for checking. Germline loops: CDR1 SGHTA, CDR2 FQGTGA. The CDR3 length is 16 residues. The CDR3 protein is CASSLTGGQGTEKLFF.

Frequency places this clonotype as medium-sized. This chain joins TRBV6-5 and TRBJ1-2; the D call of TRBD1 rests on TCRdb alone, since no DNA is present to check it. CDR1 is MNHEY and CDR2 is SVGAGI in the germline V gene. The CDR3 spans 16 residues. The CDR3 sequence: CASSYSRQGTRYGYTF.

This clonotype registers large by frequency. The J gene is TRBJ2-5, the V gene TRBV5-1; without DNA, the TCRdb call of TRBD2 cannot be checked. Germline CDR1 and CDR2: SGHRS and YFSETQ. This CDR3 has 17 amino acids. CDR3 protein: CASSLASLAGTQETQYF.

By frequency, this clonotype registers medium-sized (0.01 to 0.1%). The V and J genes are TRBV5-1 and TRBJ2-1; TCRdb indicates TRBD2, and absent DNA this call remains unverified. This CDR3 contains 15 residues. Germline CDR1 reads SGHRS; CDR2 reads YFSETQ. CDR3: CASSLVTSGNNEQFF.

This clonotype is identified as medium-sized (0.01 to 0.1%) from frequency. The CDR3 spells CASSLGLEQYF. This chain links TRBV11-2 with TRBJ2-7. The CDR3 covers 11 residues. The germline V gene has CDR1 SGHAT and CDR2 FQNNGV. Full variable domain (rest looked up from reference TRBV11-2 and TRBJ2-7): EAGVAQSPRYKIIEKRQSVAFWCNPISGHATLYWYQQILGQGPKLLIQFQNNGVVDDSQLPKDRFSAERLKGVDSTLKIQPAKLEDSAVYLCASSLGLEQYFGPGTRLTVT.

This clonotype shows up as medium-sized (0.01 to 0.1%) by frequency. The rearrangement links TRBV6-2 or TRBV6-3 to TRBJ2-1; with no DNA, the TCRdb D assignment of TRBD1 cannot be verified. From germline, CDR1 is MNHEY and CDR2 SVGEGT. The CDR3 consists of 16 residues. The CDR3 loop reads CASSPYRGSLSNEQFF.

Considering frequency, this clonotype is medium-sized. The gene calls are TRBV7-7 and TRBJ2-1; TCRdb proposes TRBD2, but this gene call is untestable without DNA. Germline V gene lookup returns CDR1 SSHAT and CDR2 FNYEAQ (reference sequence). The CDR3 runs 18 residues. The CDR3 protein is CASSLAPGTSGRGNEQFF.

Its frequency marks this clonotype as medium-sized. V usage is TRBV20-1 and J usage is TRBJ1-1; TCRdb's D gene call, TRBD1, goes unchecked for lack of DNA. The CDR3 has 14 amino acids. The V gene's germline CDR1 is DFQATT and CDR2 SNEGSKA (reference sequence). The CDR3 is CSASRLSGGTEAFF.

By frequency, this clonotype is medium-sized. The genes are TRBV20-1 and TRBJ2-3; TCRdb gives TRBD2 as the D gene, but with no DNA this cannot be confirmed. Per the germline V gene, CDR1 is DFQATT and CDR2 is SNEGSKA (reference sequence). The CDR3 contains 19 residues. The CDR3 spells CSARDSIPAGFTSTDTQYF.

V usage is TRBV6-5 and J usage is TRBJ2-7; TCRdb lists TRBD1, though no DNA is available to test this call. CDR1 is MNHEY and CDR2 is SVGAGI in the germline V gene. This CDR3 contains 15 residues. The CDR3 reads CASSYSGTGGYEQYF.

This clonotype is deemed medium-sized by its frequency. The CDR3 protein is CSARDTGAAYEQYF. V is TRBV20-1 and J is TRBJ2-7; TCRdb's D call, TRBD2, is unchecked because there is no DNA. This CDR3 contains 14 residues. CDR1 is DFQATT, CDR2 SNEGSKA, per germline (reference sequence).

This clonotype shows up as large by frequency. The chain is built from TRBV5-4 and TRBJ2-6. CDR3 length equals 16 residues. Germline-derived CDR1 and CDR2 are SGHNT and YYREEE (reference sequence). The CDR3 spells CASSPGIPSGANVLTF.

In terms of frequency, this clonotype is medium-sized. The chain uses TRBV11-3 and TRBJ2-1. The CDR3 is 13 amino acids. Germline loops: CDR1 SGHNT, CDR2 YENEEA. The CDR3 here is CASSLEGYNEQFF.

This clonotype is labeled medium-sized based on frequency. J is TRBJ2-7 and V is TRBV28. This CDR3 has 13 amino acids. CDR1 is MDHEN and CDR2 is SYDVKM in the germline V gene. The chain's CDR3 is CASTDLQSYEQYF.

This clonotype ranks as medium-sized (0.01 to 0.1%) in terms of frequency. This rearrangement joins TRBV29-1 to TRBJ2-1; the TRBD2 assignment by TCRdb is unverifiable without DNA. Germline V gene lookup returns CDR1 SQVTM and CDR2 ANQGSEA. The CDR3 is made up of 11 amino acids. This chain's CDR3 is CSAPWGRGQFF.

This clonotype is identified as medium-sized from frequency. The V gene is TRBV6-1, the J gene TRBJ1-1; TCRdb proposes TRBD1, but this gene call is untestable without DNA. The CDR3 is made up of 16 amino acids. The germline V gene encodes CDR1 MNHNS and CDR2 SASEGT. This CDR3 is CASSEAWGVMNTEAFF.